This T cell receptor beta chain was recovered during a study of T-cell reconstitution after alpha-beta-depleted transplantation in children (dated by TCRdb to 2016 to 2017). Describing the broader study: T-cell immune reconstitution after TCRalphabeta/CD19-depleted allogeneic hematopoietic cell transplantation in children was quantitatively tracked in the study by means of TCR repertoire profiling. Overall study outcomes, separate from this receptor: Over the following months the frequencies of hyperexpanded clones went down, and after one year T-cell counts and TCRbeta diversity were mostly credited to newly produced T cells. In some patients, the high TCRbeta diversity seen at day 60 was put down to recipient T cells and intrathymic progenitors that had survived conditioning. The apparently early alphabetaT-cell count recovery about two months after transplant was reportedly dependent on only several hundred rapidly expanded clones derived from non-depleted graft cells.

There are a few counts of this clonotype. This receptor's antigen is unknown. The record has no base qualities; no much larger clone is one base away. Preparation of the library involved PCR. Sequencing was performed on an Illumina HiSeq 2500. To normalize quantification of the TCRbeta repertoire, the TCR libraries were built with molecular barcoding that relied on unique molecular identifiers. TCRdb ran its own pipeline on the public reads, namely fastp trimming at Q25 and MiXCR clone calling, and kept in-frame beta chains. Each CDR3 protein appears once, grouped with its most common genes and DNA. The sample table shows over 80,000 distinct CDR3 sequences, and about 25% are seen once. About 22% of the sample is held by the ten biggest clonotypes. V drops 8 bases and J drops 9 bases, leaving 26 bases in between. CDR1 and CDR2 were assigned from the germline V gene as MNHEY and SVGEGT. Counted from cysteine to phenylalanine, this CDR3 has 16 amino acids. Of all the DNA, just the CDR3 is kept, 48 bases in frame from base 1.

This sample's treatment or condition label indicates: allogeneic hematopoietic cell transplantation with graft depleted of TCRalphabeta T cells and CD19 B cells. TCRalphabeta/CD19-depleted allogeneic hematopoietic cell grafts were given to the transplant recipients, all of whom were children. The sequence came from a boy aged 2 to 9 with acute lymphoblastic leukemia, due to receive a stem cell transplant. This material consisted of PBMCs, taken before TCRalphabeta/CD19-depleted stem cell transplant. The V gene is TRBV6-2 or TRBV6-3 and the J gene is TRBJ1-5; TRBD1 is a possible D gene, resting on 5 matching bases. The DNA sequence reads TGTGCCAGCCGAATAATGGGACCGACAAACCCAGGGCCCCAGCATTTT. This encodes CASRIMGPTNPGPQHF.